This T cell receptor beta chain was sequenced for a study of cytomegalovirus exposure and HLA in healthy donors. CDR1 SGHDN and CDR2 FVKESK come from the germline V gene. Trimming cost V 3 bases and J 7 bases; bases outside gene matches: 9. There are 16 residues in the CDR3. The PCR was carried out with 60 Vbeta primers and 13 Jbeta primers. Generated by immunoSEQ multiplex PCR, the TCRdb table keeps only in-frame clones and is missing some. The repertoire holds about 140,000 clones, with around 70% as singletons. The rearrangement uses TRBV14 and TRBJ2-1; 10 bases line up with TRBD2. This sequence originates from a woman aged 30 to 39 in good health and CMV-seronegative. The source material was PBMCs. CDR3 amino acids: CASSQAGAGGWNEQFF. In DNA form, the CDR3 reads TGTGCCAGCAGCCAGGCAGGAGCGGGGGGGTGGAATGAGCAGTTCTTC.